This T cell receptor beta chain was profiled in a study of metastatic and nonmetastatic thyroid tumors. Study-wide findings and caveats: Benign nodules reportedly had significantly lower TCR beta diversity than malignant thyroid tumors in blood and tumor.

CDR1 is LGHDT, CDR2 YNNKEL, per germline (reference sequence). The length of the CDR3 is 15 residues. With V trimmed by 3 bases and J by 3 bases, 6 bases remained unmatched. Patients had received no treatment of any kind before thyroid surgery. About this clone: What it binds is not known.

In the original workflow: Construction of a distant-metastasis classifier for papillary thyroid cancer relied on CDR3 differences across clinicopathological groups. Via MiXCR, TCRdb re-called the PCR reads. It is TCRdb's table, rather than the study itself, that gives the V and J calls and clone size. The data contain approximately 30,000 clones, roughly 18% of them seen just once; the ten biggest clones take up under 7%. The rearrangement joins TRBV3-1 to TRBJ2-7; 9 bases are a match to TRBD1. The sequence was obtained from a female donor with papillary thyroid cancer or a benign thyroid nodule (not recorded which). Some clones in this sample may be carry-over from other donors' samples. Source material: blood. The CDR3 DNA is TGTGCCAGCAGCCATTCCGGGACAGGGATCTACGAGCAGTACTTC. As protein: CASSHSGTGIYEQYF.